This T cell receptor (beta chain) stems from a study of blood T cell repertoires in COVID-19. The wider study: Samples of COVID-19 (acute and convalescent) were obtained from the United States, Italy and Spain.

Some clones are missing from TCRdb's copy, which holds only in-frame ones; the method was immunoSEQ multiplex PCR. The sample yields some 390,000 clones, roughly 86% seen once. This clone was seen a handful of times. Between the trimmed V and J ends, which lost 6 bases and 1 base, there was a span of 13 bases. In germline, CDR1 is SGHVS, CDR2 FNYEAQ. There are 14 residues in the CDR3. What was sequenced was peripheral blood. The receptor was isolated from an older woman with COVID-19, enrolled during active disease. The chain couples TRBV7-6 to TRBJ2-7, with D possibly matching TRBD1 (5 bases). In DNA form, the CDR3 reads TGTGCCAGCAGTCGCGACCAGGGTTCCTACGAGCAGTACTTC. Amino acids: CASSRDQGSYEQYF.